This T cell receptor (beta chain) was retrieved from a study of T cell repertoires in ileal Crohn's disease (dated by TCRdb to about 2019). With regard to the full study: The median duration of disease was roughly eight years, and at the time of surgery about a third of patients were active smokers. Every patient underwent surgery because of a complication, which was stricturing disease in around 60% and penetrating disease in roughly 40%. Roughly half of the patients were given postoperative therapy, with about 17 on anti-TNF agents and 11 to 12 on thiopurines. Biopsies taken from the proximal margin of the surgical specimen were designated as MI samples. For commercial TCRB immunosequencing, about 500 nanograms of biopsy DNA were submitted for each sample. A prospective multicentre cohort supplied the 55 to 60 Crohn's disease patients whose TCR repertoires were analysed. The study was conducted in parallel with a multicentre cohort built to find predictors of early endoscopic recurrence after ileocolonic resection. A Rutgeerts score above i0 was used to define endoscopic postoperative recurrence. A total of 170 or so mucosal samples from approximately 57 patients were sequenced, collected from several sites on the surgical specimen and at postoperative endoscopy.

Counted from cysteine to phenylalanine, this CDR3 has 15 amino acids. Only the CDR3 DNA stays, 45 bases, in frame from base 1. CDR1 and CDR2, per the germline V gene, are LGHNA and YNFKEQ. The V and J ends are trimmed by 0 bases and 3 bases, leaving 11 bases between them. The research as a whole found: Patients who were active smokers at surgery had a significantly higher proportion of clonal expansions than non-smokers (about 25% vs 20%, p=0.02). More high-frequency clones were carried by sorted CD8 T cells than by CD4 T cells, suggesting that mucosal expansions were mainly CD8. Mucosal CD4 and CD8 T cells were sorted and sequenced only in a subgroup of patients, the size of which was not stated. Higher percentages of high-frequency clones at the time of surgery were linked to endoscopic recurrence, and every patient with clonality above 26.8% (18/57) had recurrence.

The meaning of the sample's time point label: proximal margin of the surgical specimen (macroscopically non-inflamed). Adults with ileal or ileocolonic Crohn's disease and an indication for ileocolonic resection were eligible for inclusion. Whole ileal mucosal biopsies were stored frozen at -80°C before DNA extraction. Genomic DNA was isolated from frozen whole biopsies using a TRizol-based method, and the DNA was quantified with a NanoDrop 2000 spectrophotometer. The protocol used for the library was the immunoSEQ multiplex PCR assay. CDR3 regions were amplified from genomic DNA by Adaptive Biotechnology using a two-step, amplification bias-controlled multiplex PCR. The first PCR used primers for every V and J gene segment; the second PCR added barcodes and Illumina adapters. CDR3 libraries were sequenced using an Illumina instrument. Processing in the source paper ran as follows. The analysis drew on both the pipelines supplied by the vendor and custom analysis of the raw data in R/Bioconductor running R version 3.3.0. Clonality, which ranges from 0 to 1, was calculated as the inverse of the normalised Shannon entropy across all productive clones. High-frequency clones were defined as the share of the repertoire taken up by the top 100 clones, keeping only clones that passed a 95% confidence test. The Simpson index measured repertoire diversity, and the Morisita-Horn index measured overlap between samples. TCRdb mirrors the immuneACCESS table, restricted to in-frame sequences. Some clones are absent from its copies; in checked studies, under half trace to an unresolved V gene, and the reason for the others is unknown. The DNA gave D and trimming, while V, J and clone size come from that table. Counted in this sample were around 7,300 clones; 60% to 80% of them appeared once. The biggest ten clones account for around 46% of the sample.

This clone was observed a handful of times. Its antigen is still unknown. Within one base of it there is no much larger clone, and no base qualities were kept. This chain joins TRBV4-2 to TRBJ1-2, and TRBD1 may be the D gene, going by 6 matching bases. The sequencing sample was made of ileal tissue. The receptor was isolated from an adult with Crohn's disease. CDR3 sequence: CASSQDRGGYYGYTF. In nucleotide form, the sequence is TGTGCCAGCAGCCAAGACAGGGGAGGTTACTATGGCTACACCTTC.